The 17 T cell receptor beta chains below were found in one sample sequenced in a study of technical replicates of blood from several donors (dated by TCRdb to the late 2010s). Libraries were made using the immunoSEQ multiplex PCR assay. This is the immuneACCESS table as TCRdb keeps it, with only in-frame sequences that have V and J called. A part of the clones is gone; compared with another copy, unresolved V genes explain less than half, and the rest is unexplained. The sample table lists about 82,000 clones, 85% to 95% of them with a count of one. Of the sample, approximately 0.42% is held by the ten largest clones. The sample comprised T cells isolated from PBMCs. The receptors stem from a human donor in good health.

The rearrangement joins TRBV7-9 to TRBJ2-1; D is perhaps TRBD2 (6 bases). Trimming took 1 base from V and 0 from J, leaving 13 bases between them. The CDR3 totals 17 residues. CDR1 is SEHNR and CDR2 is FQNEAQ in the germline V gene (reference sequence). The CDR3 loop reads CASSLVGGKSSYNEQFF. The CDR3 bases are TGTGCCAGCAGCTTAGTGGGAGGAAAGAGCTCCTACAATGAGCAGTTCTTC.

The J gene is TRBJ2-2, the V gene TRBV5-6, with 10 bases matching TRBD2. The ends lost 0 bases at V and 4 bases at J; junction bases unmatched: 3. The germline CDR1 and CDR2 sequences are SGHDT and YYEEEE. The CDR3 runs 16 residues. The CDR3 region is CASSLALAGSTGELFF. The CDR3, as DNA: TGTGCCAGCAGCTTGGCACTAGCGGGATCCACCGGGGAGCTGTTTTTT.

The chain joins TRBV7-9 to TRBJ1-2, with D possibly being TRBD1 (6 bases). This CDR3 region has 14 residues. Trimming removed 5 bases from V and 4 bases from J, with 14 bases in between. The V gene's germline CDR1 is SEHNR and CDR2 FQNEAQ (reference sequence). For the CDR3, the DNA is TGTGCCAGCAGCGGTGCAGGGGCCTTCTATGGCTACACCTTC. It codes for CASSGAGAFYGYTF.

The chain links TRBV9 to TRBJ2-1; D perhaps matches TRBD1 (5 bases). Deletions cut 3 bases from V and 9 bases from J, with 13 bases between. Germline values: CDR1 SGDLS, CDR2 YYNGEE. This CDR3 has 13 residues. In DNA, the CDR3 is TGTGCCAGCAGCGACCCTGGGGCCATTGAGCAGTTCTTC. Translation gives CASSDPGAIEQFF. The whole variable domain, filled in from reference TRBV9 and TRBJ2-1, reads DSGVTQTPKHLITATGQRVTLRCSPRSGDLSVYWYQQSLDQGLQFLIQYYNGEERAKGNILERFSAQQFPDLHSELNLSSLELGDSALYFCASSDPGAIEQFFGPGTRLTVL.

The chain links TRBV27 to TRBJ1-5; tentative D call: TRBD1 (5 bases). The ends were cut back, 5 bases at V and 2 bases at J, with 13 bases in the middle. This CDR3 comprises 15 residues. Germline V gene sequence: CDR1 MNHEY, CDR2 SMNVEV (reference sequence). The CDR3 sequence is CASSGRGTGNQPQHF. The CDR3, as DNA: TGTGCCAGCAGTGGGAGGGGAACAGGCAATCAGCCCCAGCATTTT.

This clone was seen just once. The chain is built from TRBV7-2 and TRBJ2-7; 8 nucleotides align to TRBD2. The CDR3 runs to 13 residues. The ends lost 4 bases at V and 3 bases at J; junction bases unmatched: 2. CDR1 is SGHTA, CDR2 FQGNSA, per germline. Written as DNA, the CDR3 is TGTGCCAGCAGCTCCCTAGCGGGCTACGAGCAGTACTTC. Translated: CASSSLAGYEQYF.

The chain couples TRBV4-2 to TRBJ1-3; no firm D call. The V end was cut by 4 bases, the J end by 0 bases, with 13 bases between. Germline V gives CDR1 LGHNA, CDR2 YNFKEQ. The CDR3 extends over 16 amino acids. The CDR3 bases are TGTGCCAGCAGCCTAAGTCGGGAAATCTCTGGAAACACCATATATTTT. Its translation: CASSLSREISGNTIYF.

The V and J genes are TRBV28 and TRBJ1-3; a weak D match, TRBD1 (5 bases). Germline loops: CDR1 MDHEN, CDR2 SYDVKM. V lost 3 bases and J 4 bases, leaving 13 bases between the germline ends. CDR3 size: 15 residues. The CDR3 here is CASSFPGEAGNTIYF. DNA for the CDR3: TGTGCCAGCAGTTTCCCGGGGGAGGCAGGAAACACCATATATTTT.

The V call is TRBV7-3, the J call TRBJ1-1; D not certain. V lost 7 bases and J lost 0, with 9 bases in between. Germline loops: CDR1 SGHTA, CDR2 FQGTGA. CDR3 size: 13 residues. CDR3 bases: TGTGCCAGCAAACAGTCCATGAACACTGAAGCTTTCTTT. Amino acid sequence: CASKQSMNTEAFF.

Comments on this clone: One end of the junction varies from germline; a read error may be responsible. The CDR3 nucleotides are TGTGCTAGCAGCTTAGGCCCGGGACAGGGTTCCTACAATGAGCAGTTCTTC. Translation: CASSLGPGQGSYNEQFF. The chain recombines TRBV7-7 with TRBJ2-1; 9 nucleotides align to TRBD1. This CDR3 spans 17 amino acids. CDR1 is SSHAT, CDR2 FNYEAQ, per germline (reference sequence).

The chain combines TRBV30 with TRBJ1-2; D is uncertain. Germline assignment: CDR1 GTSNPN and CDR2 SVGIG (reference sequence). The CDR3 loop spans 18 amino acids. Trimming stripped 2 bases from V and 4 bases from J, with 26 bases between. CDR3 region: CAWSPSLFDRNGGYGYTF. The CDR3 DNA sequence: TGTGCCTGGAGTCCTTCCCTCTTTGACCGCAATGGCGGCTATGGCTACACCTTC.

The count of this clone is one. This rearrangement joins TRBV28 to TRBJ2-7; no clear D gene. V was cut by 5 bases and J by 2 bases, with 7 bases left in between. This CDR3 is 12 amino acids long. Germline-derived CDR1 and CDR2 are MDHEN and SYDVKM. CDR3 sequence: CASSITAYEQYF. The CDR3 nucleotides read TGTGCCAGCAGTATCACAGCCTACGAGCAGTACTTC.

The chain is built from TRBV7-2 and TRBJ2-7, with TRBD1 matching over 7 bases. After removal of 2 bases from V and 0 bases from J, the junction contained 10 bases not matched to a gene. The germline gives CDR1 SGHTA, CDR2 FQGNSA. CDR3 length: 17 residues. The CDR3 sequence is CASSLLVNRGSSYEQYF. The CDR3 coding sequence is TGTGCCAGCAGCTTATTGGTGAACAGGGGATCCTCCTACGAGCAGTACTTC.

CDR3: CASSIQGAGEQYF. The CDR3, as DNA: TGTGCCAGTAGTATACAGGGTGCAGGCGAGCAGTACTTC. This rearrangement joins TRBV19 to TRBJ2-7, with a possible D match to TRBD1 (5 bases). V lost 2 bases and J lost 6, with 11 bases in between. Germline loops: CDR1 LNHDA, CDR2 SQIVND (reference sequence). The CDR3 is made up of 13 amino acids.

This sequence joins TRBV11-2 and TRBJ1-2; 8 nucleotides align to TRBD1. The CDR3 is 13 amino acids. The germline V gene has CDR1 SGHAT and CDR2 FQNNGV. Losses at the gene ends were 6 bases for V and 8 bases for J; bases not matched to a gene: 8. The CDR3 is CASRSDRGSGYTF. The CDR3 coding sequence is TGTGCCAGCAGATCCGACAGGGGAAGCGGCTACACCTTC.

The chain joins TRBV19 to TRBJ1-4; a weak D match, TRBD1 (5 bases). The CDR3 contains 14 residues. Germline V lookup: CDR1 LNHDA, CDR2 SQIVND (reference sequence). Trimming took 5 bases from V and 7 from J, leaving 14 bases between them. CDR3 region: CASSPQGFFEKLFF. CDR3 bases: TGTGCCAGTAGTCCTCAGGGCTTTTTTGAAAAACTGTTTTTT.

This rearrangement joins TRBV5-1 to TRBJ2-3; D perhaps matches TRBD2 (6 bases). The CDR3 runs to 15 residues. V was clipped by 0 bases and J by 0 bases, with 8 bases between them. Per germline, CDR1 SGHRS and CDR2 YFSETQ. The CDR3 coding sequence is TGCGCCAGCAGCTTGGCCGGGACTAGCACAGATACGCAGTATTTT. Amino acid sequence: CASSLAGTSTDTQYF.